Below are 21 T cell receptor beta chains sequenced from a single sample in a study of neurological immune-mediated disorders. Using its own MiXCR run on the 5' RACE reads, TCRdb lists one record per CDR3 protein. The data contain some 16,000 distinct CDR3 sequences, about 20% of them seen just once; the ten biggest clones take up 23%. The sequencing sample was made of PBMCs. Receptor source: a man aged 50-60 years in good health.

This clonotype was found many times. The gene calls are TRBV6-2 or TRBV6-3 and TRBJ2-1, with 8 bases lining up with TRBD1. J gave up 4 bases and V 1 base, and 9 bases lay outside the gene matches. Germline CDR1 reads MNHEY; CDR2 reads SVGEGT. The CDR3 extends over 17 amino acids. The CDR3 spells CASSYLRTGKGYNEQFF. The CDR3 DNA follows: TGTGCCAGCAGTTACTTGCGGACAGGGAAGGGGTACAATGAGCAGTTCTTC.

This clonotype was recorded once. The CDR3 carries no conserved terminal phenylalanine or tryptophan, so it likely arises from a read error. The CDR3 spells CSAIASAPVQFL. The CDR3 region has the DNA TGCAGTGCTATCGCCAGTGCCCCGGTGCAGTTCTTA. The chain links TRBV20-1 to TRBJ2-1; D is unclear. The CDR3 consists of 12 residues. Trimming pared 4 bases from V and 12 bases from J, leaving 16 bases between. Looked up from germline, CDR1 is DFQATT and CDR2 is SNEGSKA (reference sequence).

This clonotype appeared many times. The chain employs TRBV28 and TRBJ1-3, with D perhaps TRBD1 (5 bases). From germline, CDR1 is MDHEN and CDR2 SYDVKM. The CDR3 sequence is 15 residues long. The V and J ends lost 4 bases and 0 bases respectively, with 10 bases between them. The CDR3 sequence is CASSSDSNSGNTIYF. CDR3 nucleotide sequence: TGTGCCAGCAGTTCTGACAGTAACTCTGGAAACACCATATATTTT.

This clonotype has at least ten counts. This rearrangement joins TRBV7-2 to TRBJ1-2; a possible D gene is TRBD1 (5 bases). V was shortened by 5 bases and J by 4 bases, with 11 bases between the two germline ends. CDR3 size: 13 residues. Germline V gene data show CDR1 as SGHTA and CDR2 as FQGNSA. DNA of the CDR3: TGTGCCAGCAGCCCGCAGGGTGCCTATGGCTACACCTTC. Translating it yields CASSPQGAYGYTF.

The sample holds many counts of this clonotype. J is TRBJ1-5 and V is TRBV27, with a possible D match to TRBD1 (5 bases). The CDR3 is 13 amino acids. CDR1 is MNHEY, CDR2 SMNVEV, per germline (reference sequence). The ends were cut back, 8 bases at V and 6 bases at J, with 14 bases in the middle. CDR3 protein: CASGGTGGQPQHF. CDR3 nucleotide sequence: TGTGCCAGCGGGGGGACGGGTGGTCAGCCCCAGCATTTT.

The table lists this clonotype with many counts. The junction and the germline gene differ at one end; a read error may be behind it. The chain uses TRBV18 and TRBJ1-1; D is unclear. The CDR3 is 11 amino acids. CDR1 is KGHSH and CDR2 is LQKENI in the germline V gene. The CDR3 sequence: CASSLKTEAFF. The CDR3 DNA reads TGTGCCAGCTCCCTGAAGACTGAAGCTTTCTTT.

V gene TRBV20-1 combines with J gene TRBJ2-2; 7 bases agree with TRBD2. From germline, CDR1 is DFQATT and CDR2 SNEGSKA (reference sequence). The CDR3 is 13 amino acids. J lost 6 bases, V lost 6 bases, and 7 bases had no gene match. The CDR3 region has the DNA TGCAGTGCCGAGGGAGGGTGTGCCGGGGAGCTGTTTTTT. Protein: CSAEGGCAGELFF.

This clonotype was detected many times. The chain uses TRBV5-1 and TRBJ2-7; TRBD2 is a possible D gene (6 bases). The CDR3 consists of 13 residues. Germline V CDR1 and CDR2: SGHRS, YFSETQ. Trimming cost V 0 bases and J 7 bases, with 11 bases left between them. The CDR3 sequence is CASSLVAESEQYF. The CDR3 DNA follows: TGCGCCAGCAGCTTGGTAGCGGAATCAGAGCAGTACTTC.

This chain connects TRBV20-1 to TRBJ2-6; 9 bases agree with TRBD2. In germline, CDR1 is DFQATT, CDR2 SNEGSKA (reference sequence). V dropped 3 bases and J dropped 0; count of bases not matched to a gene: 6. There are 17 residues in the CDR3. CDR3 sequence: CSASFLAGHSGANVLTF. The CDR3 bases are TGCAGTGCTAGTTTCCTAGCGGGACACTCTGGGGCCAACGTCCTGACTTTC.

Judged by abundance, this clonotype is large. This rearrangement joins TRBV20-1 to TRBJ2-6; D is ambiguous. This CDR3 is built from 12 residues. V lost 7 bases and J lost 2, with 6 bases in between. Germline V lookup: CDR1 DFQATT, CDR2 SNEGSKA (reference sequence). Here the CDR3 reads CSGYTGANVLTF. In DNA form, the CDR3 reads TGCAGTGGCTACACTGGGGCCAACGTCCTGACTTTC.

This clonotype was seen many times. This chain joins TRBV5-5 and TRBJ1-2; D is unresolved. The CDR3 consists of 13 residues. The ends were cut back, 0 bases at V and 4 bases at J, with 7 bases in the middle. Germline V CDR1 and CDR2: SGHKS, YYEKEE (reference sequence). CDR3 sequence reads: CASSLDGIYGYTF. The CDR3, as DNA: TGTGCCAGCAGCTTGGATGGCATCTATGGCTACACCTTC.

This clonotype was picked up many times. The chain uses TRBV6-6 and TRBJ2-1; 8 bases agree with TRBD1. V shed 5 bases and J 8 bases; nucleotides not matched to a gene: 2. CDR3 length equals 12 residues. The germline V gene encodes CDR1 MNHNY and CDR2 SVGAGI (reference sequence). CDR3 sequence (DNA): TGTGCCAGCAGTAAGACAGGGGATGAGCAGTTCTTC. It yields the protein CASSKTGDEQFF.

In its sample, this clonotype was seen many times. This sequence joins TRBV7-9 and TRBJ2-6; 10 bases are shared with TRBD2. The V and J ends lost 0 bases and 0 bases, in that order; junction bases with no gene match: 8. CDR1 and CDR2 from the germline V gene are SEHNR and FQNEAQ (reference sequence). The CDR3 runs 20 residues. The CDR3 sequence is CASSLAGFQREGSGANVLTF. CDR3 DNA sequence: TGTGCCAGCAGCTTAGCGGGATTTCAGCGGGAGGGCTCTGGGGCCAACGTCCTGACTTTC.

The chain carries TRBV29-1 and TRBJ2-2; D is undetermined. The CDR3 runs 11 residues. With 6 bases removed from V and 2 bases from J, the gap between germline ends came to 4 bases. Germline V gene lookup returns CDR1 SQVTM and CDR2 ANQGSEA. As DNA, the CDR3 is TGCAGCGTGGTTAACACCGGGGAGCTGTTTTTT. Its translation: CSVVNTGELFF.

The sample holds many counts of this clonotype. The rearrangement joins TRBV5-1 to TRBJ2-2; 11 nucleotides align to TRBD2. The CDR3 sequence is 16 residues long. V lost 4 bases to trimming and J lost 1 base; unmatched junction nucleotides: 3. CDR1 and CDR2 (germline): SGHRS, YFSETQ. The CDR3 DNA follows: TGCGCCAGCAGCCTAGCGGGAGGCAAGAACACCGGGGAGCTGTTTTTT. Protein sequence: CASSLAGGKNTGELFF.

This clonotype was detected ten times or more. The J gene is TRBJ1-2, the V gene TRBV12-3 or TRBV12-4; TRBD1 matches 7 bases. Trimming cost V 2 bases and J 3 bases; bases outside gene matches: 3. The CDR3 has 14 residues. Here the CDR3 reads CASSLRGQHYGYTF. DNA of the CDR3: TGTGCCAGCAGTTTAAGGGGGCAGCACTATGGCTACACCTTC.

The CDR3 nucleotides are TGTGCCAGCATACCCGACAGGTTCTACGAGCAGTACTTC. Translation: CASIPDRFYEQYF. The chain has TRBV14 and TRBJ2-7; D possibly corresponds to TRBD1 (6 bases). Trimming removed 7 bases at V and 3 bases at J, with 13 bases between. CDR3 length equals 13 residues. CDR1 is SGHDN, CDR2 FVKESK, per germline.

This clonotype qualifies as medium-sized. This rearrangement joins TRBV20-1 to TRBJ1-4; possibly TRBD1 for D (5 bases). Trimming stripped 0 bases from V and 0 bases from J, with 8 bases between. The length of the CDR3 is 15 residues. In germline, CDR1 is DFQATT, CDR2 SNEGSKA (reference sequence). CDR3 sequence: CSARDPRATNEKLFF. The DNA for the CDR3 is TGCAGTGCTAGAGATCCCAGGGCAACTAATGAAAAACTGTTTTTT.

This clonotype was counted at least ten times. V usage is TRBV5-1 and J usage is TRBJ2-7, with D unresolved. Trimming cost V 4 bases and J 10 bases, with 18 bases left between them. The germline V gene has CDR1 SGHRS and CDR2 YFSETQ. The CDR3 contains 13 residues. In nucleotides, the CDR3 is TGCGCCAGCAGCGATGTATTGACGGCGGCTCAGTACTTC. It translates to CASSDVLTAAQYF.

This clonotype was detected ten times or more. The chain carries TRBV10-3 and TRBJ2-3; TRBD2 aligns across 13 bases. Germline V gene sequence: CDR1 ENHRY, CDR2 SYGVKD. The CDR3 extends over 13 amino acids. Unmatched junction bases numbered 7, after V lost 6 bases and J lost 13 bases. CDR3 residues: CAIRWTSGSNEYF. The CDR3, as DNA: TGTGCCATCAGATGGACTAGCGGGAGTAATGAGTATTTT.

This clonotype is judged medium-sized. The chain employs TRBV5-1 and TRBJ2-7; the match to TRBD2 covers 11 bases. Germline CDR1 and CDR2: SGHRS and YFSETQ. The CDR3 totals 14 residues. V shed 9 bases, J shed 6 bases, and the junction held 11 bases outside the gene matches. The CDR3: CANITTGTSGEQYF. The CDR3 bases are TGCGCCAATATCACAACCGGGACTAGCGGCGAGCAGTACTTC.